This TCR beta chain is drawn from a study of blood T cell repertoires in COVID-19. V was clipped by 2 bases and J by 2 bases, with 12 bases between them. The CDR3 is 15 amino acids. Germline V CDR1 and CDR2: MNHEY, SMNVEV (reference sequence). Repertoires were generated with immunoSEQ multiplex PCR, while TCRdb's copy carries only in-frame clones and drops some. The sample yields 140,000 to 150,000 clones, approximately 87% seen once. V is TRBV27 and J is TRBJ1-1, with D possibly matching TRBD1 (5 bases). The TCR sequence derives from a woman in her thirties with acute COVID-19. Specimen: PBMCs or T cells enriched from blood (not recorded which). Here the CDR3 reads CASSLRVTVNTEAFF. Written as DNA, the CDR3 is TGTGCCAGCAGTTTAAGGGTGACAGTCAACACTGAAGCTTTCTTT.